A selection of T cell receptor beta chains follows, all from one sample in a study of metastatic and nonmetastatic thyroid tumors. TCRdb re-analyzed the PCR reads using MiXCR. The repertoire includes 30,000 or so clones, roughly 25% of them detected once, and 14% to 15% sits in the top ten. Sequencing was carried out using blood. The receptors here all came from a female donor with papillary thyroid cancer or a benign thyroid nodule (not recorded which). Some clones in this sample may be carry-over from other donors' samples. The CDR3 runs from the conserved cysteine through the conserved F or W. A D gene is named only where the DNA matches it firmly. A row's size may be missing; if present it is once, few, many or a size class.

TGTGCCAGCAGTTTACTGCCCGTGAACACTGAAGCTTTCTTT CASSLLPVNTEAFF TRBJ1-1 many - TRBV27
TGCAGTGCTACCCCTCTAACGGGGGAGACACAGTACTTC CSATPLTGETQYF TRBJ2-5 - - TRBV20-1
TGCGCCAGCAGCCACTGGCAGGGCGTGACCCAAGATACCCAGTACTTC CASSHWQGVTQDTQYF TRBJ2-5 - - TRBV5-1
TGCAGTGCTGGTAAGCGGGAGCCCTACGAGCAGTACTTC CSAGKREPYEQYF TRBJ2-7 many TRBD2 TRBV20-1
TGTGCCAGCACTATCGGGAGCTACCGAGGAGAGACCCAGTACTTC CASTIGSYRGETQYF TRBJ2-5 few - TRBV6-1
TGTGCCAGCAGCGCGGGGCAGGGAAGGGCCTACGAGCAGTACTTC CASSAGQGRAYEQYF TRBJ2-7 - - TRBV12-3/TRBV12-4
TGTGCCATCAGTCCCCTCACTAGCGGGAGTTCCTACAATGAGCAGTTCTTC CAISPLTSGSSYNEQFF TRBJ2-1 few TRBD2 TRBV28
TGTGCCAGCAGTGAAATAAGCGGGATCCAGGGCTACGAGCAGTACTTC CASSEISGIQGYEQYF TRBJ2-7 - TRBD2 TRBV2
TGCGCCAGCAGCTTAGGAAAGTGGTCCACTGAAGCTTTCTTT CASSLGKWSTEAFF TRBJ1-1 - - TRBV5-1
TGCGCCAGCAGAACTAGTATTTATACGCAGTATTTT CASRTSIYTQYF TRBJ2-3 - - TRBV5-1
TGTGCCAGCAGCGAGAAAGCGGGAGCATACTACAATGAGCAGTTCTTC CASSEKAGAYYNEQFF TRBJ2-1 many TRBD2 TRBV9
TGTGCCATCCTTGACCTCATGGGGACCACCGGGGAGCTGTTTTTT CAILDLMGTTGELFF TRBJ2-2 - - TRBV28
TGTGCCAGCAGTCGACAGGGAGACTATGGCTACACCTTC CASSRQGDYGYTF TRBJ1-2 medium-sized TRBD1 TRBV27
TGTGCCAGCAGTATGACAGGGAGGTTGGGCTACACCTTC CASSMTGRLGYTF TRBJ1-2 many TRBD1 TRBV28
TGTGCCAGCAGCTTGGGTTGGAGGGCAGGGGGCTTGAACACTGAAGCTTTCTTT CASSLGWRAGGLNTEAFF TRBJ1-1 many TRBD1 TRBV7-2
TGTGCCTGGAATAGGAAGGCGCTGTACCAAGAGACCCAGTACTTC CAWNRKALYQETQYF TRBJ2-5 - - TRBV30
TGCAGTGCCCAAATGGGGACGGACAATCAGCCCCAGCATTTT CSAQMGTDNQPQHF TRBJ1-5 - - TRBV20-1
TGTGCCATCAGCTTAACCGGACGGGGTATGGGCTACACCTTC CAISLTGRGMGYTF TRBJ1-2 - - TRBV7-3
TGTGCCAGCTCACGGGACAGGGGAAATTCACCCCTCCACTTT CASSRDRGNSPLHF TRBJ1-6 many TRBD1 TRBV18
TGTGCCAGCAGCCTTGGAGTCGGTGAGCAGTACTTC CASSLGVGEQYF TRBJ2-7 - - TRBV5-8
TGTGCCAGCAGTCGACCGACCGAACGCCCTAACTATGGCTACACCTTC CASSRPTERPNYGYTF TRBJ1-2 - - TRBV6-2/TRBV6-3
TGTGCCAGCAGTTACACTACAGGTTCTTCCTACGAGCAGTACTTC CASSYTTGSSYEQYF TRBJ2-7 few - TRBV6-5
TGTGCCACCAGTGATACTAGCGGTAGGGCCGGGGATACGCAGTATTTT CATSDTSGRAGDTQYF TRBJ2-3 few TRBD2 TRBV24-1
TGTGCCAGCAGTGGGGGCGGAGTGGGTTACACCTTC CASSGGGVGYTF TRBJ1-2 medium-sized - TRBV2
TGCAGTGCTAATCAAAGGGAGACCCAGTACTTC CSANQRETQYF TRBJ2-5 - - TRBV20-1
TGCGCCAGCAGCCCCGGACTAGCGGGAAGCACAGATACGCAGTATTTT CASSPGLAGSTDTQYF TRBJ2-3 many TRBD2 TRBV5-1
TGTGCCAGCAGTGAAGCAACGACGCAGTATTTT CASSEATTQYF TRBJ2-3 few - TRBV6-1
TGTGCCAGCAGCGTAGCTCCTAGCAGCACAGATACGCAGTATTTT CASSVAPSSTDTQYF TRBJ2-3 many - TRBV9
TGTGCCAGCAGCCAAGCTACCATAGCCGGGGGTTCCATATATTTT CASSQATIAGGSIYF TRBJ1-3 - - TRBV3-1
TGTGCCAGCAGTTACTCGATAAAGCACGAGCAGTACTTC CASSYSIKHEQYF TRBJ2-7 - - TRBV6-5
TGTGCCAGCAAACTACAGCTTTCCACAGATACGCAGTATTTT CASKLQLSTDTQYF TRBJ2-3 many - TRBV6-1
TGTGCCAGCAGTTGGGACAGGGCGAACACTGAAGCTTTCTTT CASSWDRANTEAFF TRBJ1-1 many TRBD1 TRBV5-6
TGTGCCAGGCCCCCCCGGGGCAGGGCTAATTCACCCCTCCACTTT CARPPRGRANSPLHF TRBJ1-6 medium-sized - TRBV28
TGTGCCAGCAGTTTCAAGGGAGGAACTGAAGCTTTCTTT CASSFKGGTEAFF TRBJ1-1 many - TRBV12-3/TRBV12-4
TGTGCCAGCAGCTTGCTACGGGGTTCTGAAGCTTTCTTT CASSLLRGSEAFF TRBJ1-1 once - TRBV11-2